A single T cell receptor beta chain is shown here with its context. This clone's antigen is unknown. The input lacks base qualities; no much larger clone sits a single base away. Each collaborating institution followed its own protocols to collect whole blood in K2EDTA tubes. For TCRbeta analysis, collaborators shipped samples as frozen whole blood, isolated PBMCs, or DNA extracted from either of those sample types. This sample is drawn from a study of blood T cell repertoires in COVID-19 (TCRdb year 2020). The study in broad terms: Samples from collaborators originated in the United States, Italy and Spain and spanned both the acute and convalescent phases of COVID-19. The material from the prospective study consisted of cDNA or gDNA derived from T cells, B-cell-depleted T cells, or PBMCs. The dataset comprised deeply sampled blood TCRbeta repertoires from subjects exposed to, actively infected with, or recovered from COVID-19. The repertoires were released in a freely available public database intended as a resource for research on the immune response to SARS-CoV-2. The samples were drawn from the first 160 participants of the ongoing ImmuneRACE study and from 1,200 or so subjects provided by 6 global collaborators. Sample metadata almost always included a de-identified subject ID, COVID-19 status, age in years and sex. Where available, HLA class I and class II types were taken from metadata supplied by the sample provider and were not determined by assay-based typing.

TCRbeta CDR3 regions were amplified from genomic DNA using the immunoSEQ Assay, a bias-controlled multiplex PCR. Processing in the source paper ran as follows. The number of nucleated cells in each sample was estimated by amplification of reference gene primers within the assay. Sequence reads were collapsed and filtered to measure the absolute abundance of every unique TCRbeta CDR3 rearrangement. For each sample, productive Simpson clonality was calculated as the square root of Simpson's diversity index across productive rearrangements. Drawn from immuneACCESS, this table holds only the in-frame rearrangements with V and J called that TCRdb kept. Clones are partly lost; checked studies trace under half to an unresolved V gene and leave the rest unexplained. The DNA gave D and trimming, while V, J and clone size come from that table. This sample has approximately 92,000 clones in its table, and roughly four fifths of those were observed once. In total, the top ten clones hold around 4% of the sample.

On the study overall, not on this receptor specifically: How much clinical and demographic metadata was included differed by source and by participant, and the metadata was provided uncurated.

V and J are truncated by 5 bases and 5 bases respectively, leaving an intervening sequence of 12 bases. The CDR3 measures 14 amino acids from cysteine to phenylalanine. The kept DNA is CDR3 alone, 42 bases in frame from the first base. CDR1 is given as SGHDN and CDR2 as FVKESK, both from the germline V gene. The TCR comes from a man aged 55 to 70 with acute or convalescent COVID-19. Rearrangement joined TRBV14 to TRBJ2-2; the D segment could be TRBD2, given 6 matching bases. The sample was peripheral blood. The CDR3 sequence is CASSFGGSTGELFF. The nucleotide sequence is TGTGCCAGCAGCTTTGGGGGGTCTACCGGGGAGCTGTTTTTT.